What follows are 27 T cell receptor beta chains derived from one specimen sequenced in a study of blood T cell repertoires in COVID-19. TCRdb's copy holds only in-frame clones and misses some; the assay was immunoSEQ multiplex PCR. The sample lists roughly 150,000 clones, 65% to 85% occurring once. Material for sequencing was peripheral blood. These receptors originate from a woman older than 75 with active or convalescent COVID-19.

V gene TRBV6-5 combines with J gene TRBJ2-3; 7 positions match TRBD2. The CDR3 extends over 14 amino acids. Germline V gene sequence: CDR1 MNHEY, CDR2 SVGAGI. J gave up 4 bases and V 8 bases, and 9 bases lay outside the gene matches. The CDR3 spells CASSRAGSADTQYF. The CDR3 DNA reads TGTGCCAGCTCTAGAGCGGGGTCCGCAGATACGCAGTATTTT.

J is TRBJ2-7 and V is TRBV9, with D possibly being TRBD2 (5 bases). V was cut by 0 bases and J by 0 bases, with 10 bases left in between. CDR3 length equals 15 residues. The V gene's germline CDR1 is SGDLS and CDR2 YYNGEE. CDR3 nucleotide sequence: TGTGCCAGCAGCGTAGGAGGGAAAAGCTCCTACGAGCAGTACTTC. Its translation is CASSVGGKSSYEQYF.

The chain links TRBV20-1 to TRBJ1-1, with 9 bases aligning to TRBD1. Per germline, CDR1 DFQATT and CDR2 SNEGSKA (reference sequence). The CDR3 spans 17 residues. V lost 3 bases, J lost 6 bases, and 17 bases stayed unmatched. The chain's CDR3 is CSASGGQGTIKGAEAFF. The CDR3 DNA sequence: TGCAGTGCTAGTGGGGGACAGGGAACCATAAAGGGGGCTGAAGCTTTCTTT.

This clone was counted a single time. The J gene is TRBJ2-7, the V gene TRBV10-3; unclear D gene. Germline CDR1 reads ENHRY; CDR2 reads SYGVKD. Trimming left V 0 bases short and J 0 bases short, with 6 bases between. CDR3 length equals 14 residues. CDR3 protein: CAISESRGSYEQYF. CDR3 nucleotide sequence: TGTGCCATCAGTGAGTCGAGAGGCTCCTACGAGCAGTACTTC.

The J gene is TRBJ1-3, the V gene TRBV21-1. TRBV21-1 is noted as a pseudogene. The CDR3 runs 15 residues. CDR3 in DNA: TGTGCCAGCAGCAAAGACCGGGAAGCTGGAAACACCATATATTTT. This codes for CASSKDREAGNTIYF.

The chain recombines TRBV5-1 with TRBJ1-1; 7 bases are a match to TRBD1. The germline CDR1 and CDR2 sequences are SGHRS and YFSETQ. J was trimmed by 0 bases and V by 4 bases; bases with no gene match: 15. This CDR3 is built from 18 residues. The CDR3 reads CASSPNPGQLRVNTEAFF. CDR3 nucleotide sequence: TGCGCCAGCAGCCCCAATCCGGGACAGCTAAGAGTGAACACTGAAGCTTTCTTT.

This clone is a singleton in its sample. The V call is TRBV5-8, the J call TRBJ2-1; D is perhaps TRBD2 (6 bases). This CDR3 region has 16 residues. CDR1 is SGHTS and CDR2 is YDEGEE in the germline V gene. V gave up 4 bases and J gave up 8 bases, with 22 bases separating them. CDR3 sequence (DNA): TGTGCCAGCAGCAGAGGAGGGGTTAGAGCACGGGATGAGCAGTTCTTC. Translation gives CASSRGGVRARDEQFF.

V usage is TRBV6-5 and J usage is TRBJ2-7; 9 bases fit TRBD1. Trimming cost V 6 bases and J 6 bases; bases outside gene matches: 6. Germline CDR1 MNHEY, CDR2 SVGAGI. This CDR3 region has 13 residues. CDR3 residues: CASRRGQGSEQYF. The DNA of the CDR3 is TGTGCCAGCAGGAGGGGACAGGGCAGCGAGCAGTACTTC.

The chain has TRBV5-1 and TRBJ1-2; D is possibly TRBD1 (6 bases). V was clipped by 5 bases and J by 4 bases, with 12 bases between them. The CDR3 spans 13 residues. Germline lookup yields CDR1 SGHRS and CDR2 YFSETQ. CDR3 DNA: TGCGCCAGCAGGGATTCAGGGGCCTATGGCTACACCTTC. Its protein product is CASRDSGAYGYTF. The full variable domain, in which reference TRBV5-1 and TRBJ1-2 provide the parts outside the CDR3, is KAGVTQTPRYLIKTRGQQVTLSCSPISGHRSVSWYQQTPGQGLQFLFEYFSETQRNKGNFPGRFSGRQFSNSRSEMNVSTLELGDSALYLCASRDSGAYGYTFGSGTRLTVV.

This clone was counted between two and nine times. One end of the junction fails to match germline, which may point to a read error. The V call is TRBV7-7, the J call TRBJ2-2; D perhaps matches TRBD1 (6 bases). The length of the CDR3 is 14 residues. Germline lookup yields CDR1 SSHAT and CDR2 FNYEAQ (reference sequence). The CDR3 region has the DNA TGTGCTAGCAGCTCCTCAGGGGCGCCTGGGGAGCTGTTTTTT. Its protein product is CASSSSGAPGELFF.

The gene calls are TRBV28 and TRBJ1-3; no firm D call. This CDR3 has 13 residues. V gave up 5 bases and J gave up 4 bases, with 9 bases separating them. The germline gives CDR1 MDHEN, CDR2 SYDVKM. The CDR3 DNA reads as TGTGCCAGCAGTCTTTCTAAGGGAAACACCATATATTTT. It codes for CASSLSKGNTIYF.

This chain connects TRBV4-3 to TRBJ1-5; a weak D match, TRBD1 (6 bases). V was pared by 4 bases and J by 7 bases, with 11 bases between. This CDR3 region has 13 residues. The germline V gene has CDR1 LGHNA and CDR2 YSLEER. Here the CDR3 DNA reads TGCGCCAGCAGCCCATCACAGGGACAGCCCCAGCATTTT. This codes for CASSPSQGQPQHF.

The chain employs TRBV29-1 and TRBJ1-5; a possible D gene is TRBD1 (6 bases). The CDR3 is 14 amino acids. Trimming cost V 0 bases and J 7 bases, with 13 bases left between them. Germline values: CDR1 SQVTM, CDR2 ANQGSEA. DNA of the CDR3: TGCAGCGTTGAAGATTCAGGGGTCGGCCAGCCCCAGCATTTT. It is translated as CSVEDSGVGQPQHF.

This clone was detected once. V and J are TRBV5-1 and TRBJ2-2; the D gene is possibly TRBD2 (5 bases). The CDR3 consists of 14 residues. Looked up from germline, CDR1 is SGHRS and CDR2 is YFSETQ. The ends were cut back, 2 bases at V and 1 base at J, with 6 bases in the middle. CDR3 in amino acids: CASSFGENTGELFF. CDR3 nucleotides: TGCGCCAGCAGCTTCGGGGAGAACACCGGGGAGCTGTTTTTT.

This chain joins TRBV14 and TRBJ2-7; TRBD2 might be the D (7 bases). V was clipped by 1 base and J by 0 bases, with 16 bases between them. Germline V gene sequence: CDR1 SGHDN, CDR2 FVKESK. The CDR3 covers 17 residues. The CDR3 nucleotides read TGTGCCAGCAGCCAAGCTCTCGCGGCGGGGGCCTCCTACGAGCAGTACTTC. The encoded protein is CASSQALAAGASYEQYF.

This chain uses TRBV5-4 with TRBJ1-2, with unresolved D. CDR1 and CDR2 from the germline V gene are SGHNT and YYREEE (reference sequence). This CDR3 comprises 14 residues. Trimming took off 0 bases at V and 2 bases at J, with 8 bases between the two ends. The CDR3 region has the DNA TGTGCCAGCAGCTTGGACGCCGGGAACTATGGCTACACCTTC. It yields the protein CASSLDAGNYGYTF.

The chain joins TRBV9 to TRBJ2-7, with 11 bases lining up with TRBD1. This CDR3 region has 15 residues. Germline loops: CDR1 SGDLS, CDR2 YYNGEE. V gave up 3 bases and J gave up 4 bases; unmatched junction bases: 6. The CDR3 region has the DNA TGTGCCAGCAGCGCCGGGACAGGGGGAGGGTACGAGCAGTACTTC. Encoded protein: CASSAGTGGGYEQYF.

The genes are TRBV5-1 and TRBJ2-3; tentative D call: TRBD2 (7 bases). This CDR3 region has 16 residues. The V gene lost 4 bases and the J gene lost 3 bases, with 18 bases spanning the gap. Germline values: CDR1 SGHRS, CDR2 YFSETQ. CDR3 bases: TGCGCCAGCAGCCCGGTGGGGGGGCGAAGTACAGATACGCAGTATTTT. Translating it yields CASSPVGGRSTDTQYF. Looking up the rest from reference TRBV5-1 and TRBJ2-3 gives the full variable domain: KAGVTQTPRYLIKTRGQQVTLSCSPISGHRSVSWYQQTPGQGLQFLFEYFSETQRNKGNFPGRFSGRQFSNSRSEMNVSTLELGDSALYLCASSPVGGRSTDTQYFGPGTRLTVL.

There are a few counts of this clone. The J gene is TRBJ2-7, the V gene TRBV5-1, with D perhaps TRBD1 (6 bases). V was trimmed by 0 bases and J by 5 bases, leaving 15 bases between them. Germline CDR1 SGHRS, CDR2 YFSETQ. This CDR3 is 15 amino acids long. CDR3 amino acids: CASSLEPQGHNEQYF. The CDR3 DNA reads TGCGCCAGCAGCTTGGAGCCTCAGGGGCACAACGAGCAGTACTTC.

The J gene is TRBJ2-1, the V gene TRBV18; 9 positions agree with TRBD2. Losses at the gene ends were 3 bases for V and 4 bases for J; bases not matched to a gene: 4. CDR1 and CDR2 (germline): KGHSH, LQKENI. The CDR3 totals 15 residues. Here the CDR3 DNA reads TGTGCCAGCTCACCTACAGCGGGGGGTTACAATGAGCAGTTCTTC. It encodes CASSPTAGGYNEQFF.

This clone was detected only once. The CDR3 region has the DNA TGTGCCAGCGCGCGGAGCTCCTACAATGAGCAGTTCTTC. It encodes CASARSSYNEQFF. This chain uses TRBV2 with TRBJ2-1; unclear D gene. The germline V gene encodes CDR1 SNHLY and CDR2 FYNNEI. V gave up 8 bases and J gave up 0 bases, with 8 bases separating them. The CDR3 covers 13 residues.

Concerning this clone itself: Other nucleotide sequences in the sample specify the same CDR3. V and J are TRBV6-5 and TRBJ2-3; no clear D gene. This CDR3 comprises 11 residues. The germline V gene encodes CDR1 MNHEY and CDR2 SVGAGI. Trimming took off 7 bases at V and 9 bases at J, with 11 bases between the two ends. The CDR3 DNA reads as TGTGCCAGCACCCTTAGAGGCACGCAGTATTTT. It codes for CASTLRGTQYF.

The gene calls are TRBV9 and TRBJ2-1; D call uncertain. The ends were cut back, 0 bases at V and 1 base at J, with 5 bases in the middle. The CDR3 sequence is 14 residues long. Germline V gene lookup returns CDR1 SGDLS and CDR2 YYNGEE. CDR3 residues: CASSVEASYNEQFF. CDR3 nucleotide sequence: TGTGCCAGCAGCGTAGAAGCGTCCTACAATGAGCAGTTCTTC.

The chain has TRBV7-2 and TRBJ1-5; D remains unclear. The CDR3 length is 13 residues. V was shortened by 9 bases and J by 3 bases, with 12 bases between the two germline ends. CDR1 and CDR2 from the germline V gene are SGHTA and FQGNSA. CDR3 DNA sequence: TGTGCCAGTAAAGGAGAGTCCAATCAGCCCCAGCATTTT. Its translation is CASKGESNQPQHF.

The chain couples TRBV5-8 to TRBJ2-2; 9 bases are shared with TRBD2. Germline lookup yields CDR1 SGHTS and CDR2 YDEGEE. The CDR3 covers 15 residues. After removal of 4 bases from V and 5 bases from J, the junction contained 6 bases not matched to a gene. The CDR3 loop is CASSRKRGATGELFF. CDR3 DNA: TGTGCCAGCAGCCGGAAGCGGGGGGCTACCGGGGAGCTGTTTTTT. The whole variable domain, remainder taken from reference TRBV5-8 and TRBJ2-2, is EAGVTQSPTHLIKTRGQQATLRCSPISGHTSVYWYQQALGLGLQFLLWYDEGEERNRGNFPPRFSGRQFPNYSSELNVNALELEDSALYLCASSRKRGATGELFFGEGSRLTVL.

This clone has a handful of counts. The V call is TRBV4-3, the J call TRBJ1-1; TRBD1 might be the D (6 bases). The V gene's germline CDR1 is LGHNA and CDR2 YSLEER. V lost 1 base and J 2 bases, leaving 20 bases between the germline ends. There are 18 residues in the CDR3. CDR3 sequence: CASSQANGVTGSNTEAFF. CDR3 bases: TGCGCCAGCAGCCAAGCCAACGGGGTAACAGGGTCAAACACTGAAGCTTTCTTT.

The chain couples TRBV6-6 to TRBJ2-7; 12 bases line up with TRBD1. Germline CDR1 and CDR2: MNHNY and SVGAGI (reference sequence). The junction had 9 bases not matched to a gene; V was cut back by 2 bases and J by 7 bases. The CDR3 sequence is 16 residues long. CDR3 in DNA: TGTGCCAGCAGTTACCCCAAGGGACAGGGGGCGGTTGAGCAGTACTTC. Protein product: CASSYPKGQGAVEQYF.